These T cell receptor beta chains were read from a single sample in a study of blood T cells in healthy people across ages. MiXCR, applied by TCRdb to the 5' RACE reads, yields one record per CDR3 protein. Of 1.5 million to 2 million distinct CDR3 sequences listed, about 30% are singletons. The sequencing input was blood. The receptors shown here come from a woman aged 25 to 39 in good health. Both conserved end residues are part of each CDR3. D genes are given only for firm matches.

v_gene	d_gene	j_gene	CDR3aa
TRBV15	NA	TRBJ2-5	CATSRGPTQETQYF
TRBV12-3/TRBV12-4	NA	TRBJ2-1	CASSPGMEYNEQFF
TRBV12-3/TRBV12-4	TRBD2	TRBJ2-1	CASRKREVTEQFF
TRBV4-2	NA	TRBJ1-2	CASSQDVPGVIYGYTF
TRBV12-3/TRBV12-4	NA	TRBJ1-4	CASSLLTDLLFF
TRBV12-3/TRBV12-4	TRBD2	TRBJ2-7	CASSKGWGGEQYF
TRBV6-1	NA	TRBJ1-4	CASSAETRGAGKLFF
TRBV7-2	NA	TRBJ1-2	CASSLEPPGVGIGYTF
TRBV25-1	TRBD2	TRBJ2-5	CANSEAGGTIRTQYF
TRBV20-1	TRBD1	TRBJ1-2	CSAARTGAPGGYTF
TRBV9	TRBD2	TRBJ2-3	CASSVGGTSVTDTQYF
TRBV24-1	NA	TRBJ2-1	CATGQTGASYNEQFF
TRBV27	TRBD1	TRBJ1-5	CASSLRQGAHQPQHF
TRBV18	TRBD2	TRBJ2-2	CASSRTSEELFF
TRBV27	NA	TRBJ1-2	CASSSLSPQGQKGDYGYTF
TRBV11-2	NA	TRBJ2-4	CASSSIGGLGDIQYF
TRBV30	TRBD2	TRBJ2-1	CAWSWVGGRDNEQFF
TRBV7-2	NA	TRBJ2-7	CASSLGVGGIEGYEQYF
TRBV4-3	TRBD1	TRBJ2-7	CASSQDSTGGSYEQYF
TRBV6-4	TRBD2	TRBJ2-1	CASSDGGGLYNEQFF
TRBV6-2/TRBV6-3	NA	TRBJ2-1	CASSYGLLGVGNEQFF
TRBV9	NA	TRBJ2-3	CASSVLFTDTQYF
TRBV9	NA	TRBJ2-1	CASSVGFRNEQFF
TRBV28	NA	TRBJ2-5	CASSLPTGPLRETQYF
TRBV7-8	TRBD1	TRBJ2-1	CASIGGQNFHQFF
TRBV3-1	TRBD2	TRBJ2-3	CASSLTRTSGGGTDTQYF
TRBV25-1	NA	TRBJ2-6	CASSKIGAEGANVRTF
TRBV20-1	NA	TRBJ1-5	CSAGAGDQPQHF
TRBV12-3/TRBV12-4	TRBD2	TRBJ2-4	CASSFGGLAGGPGNIQYF
TRBV24-1	NA	TRBJ1-2	CATSDELGNYGYTF
TRBV5-1	NA	TRBJ1-5	CAVGVPCNQPQHF
TRBV7-2	NA	TRBJ2-3	CASSLAAGPGSTDTQYF
TRBV6-5	NA	TRBJ1-2	CASSTFAGSYGYTF
TRBV7-9	NA	TRBJ1-2	CASSSETGARGGYTF
TRBV28	TRBD2	TRBJ2-1	CASSLADPGTSYNEQFF
TRBV4-2	TRBD2	TRBJ2-1	CASTSGGGNEQFF
TRBV19	NA	TRBJ2-1	CASSIGPDGEQFF
TRBV18	TRBD2	NA	CASSSGGVGYNEQYF
TRBV4-2	TRBD2	TRBJ2-1	CASSRGLAGGSNEQFF
TRBV7-2	TRBD1	TRBJ1-4	CASSMTGWGEKLFF
TRBV14	TRBD1	TRBJ1-1	CASSQVQGAGEAFF
TRBV7-9	NA	TRBJ2-7	CASSLGADGAEQYF
TRBV10-2	TRBD1	TRBJ1-6	CASRRGTGDSPLHF
TRBV3-1	TRBD1	TRBJ1-2	CASSHTGQENYGYTF
TRBV9	TRBD2	TRBJ2-1	CASSDGTSGGVNNEQFF
TRBV2	NA	TRBJ2-5	CASRWWGRETQYF
TRBV5-5	TRBD2	NA	CVSRTSGSYEQYF
TRBV7-6	NA	TRBJ2-7	CASSFGGTLGSYEQDF
TRBV12-3/TRBV12-4	TRBD2	TRBJ2-7	CASSLTVGGDYEQYF
TRBV9	NA	TRBJ2-1	CTSSVHGASNEQFF
TRBV29-1	NA	TRBJ1-2	CSAWGNLGYGYTF